This T cell receptor beta chain was recorded in a study of sequential checkpoint blockade in melanoma. Treatment meaning: randomized to nivolumab then ipilimumab (arm A) or the reverse (arm B). None of the patients previously received DNA-damaging chemotherapy. Produced via immunoSEQ multiplex PCR; TCRdb's table is partial and in-frame only. The table includes 23,000 or so clones, around 70% detected once. This receptor was obtained from a human donor with melanoma. The source material was CD8+ T cells sorted from blood (inferred from file names), sampled from a patient given nivolumab and ipilimumab in sequence.

The CDR3 DNA sequence: TGCGCCAGCAGCCCGTATTCGGGTGCGAACACCGGGGAGCTGTTTTTT. Translation: CASSPYSGANTGELFF. The rearrangement links TRBV4-3 to TRBJ1-3, with D hard to call. Judging by the DNA end, TRBJ2-2 fits better; the J call may be wrong. Germline-derived CDR1 and CDR2 are LGHNA and YSLEER. The CDR3 is 16 amino acids.